This T cell receptor beta chain is from a study of graft-versus-host responses after intestinal transplantation. Study in general: Anti-thymocyte globulin was used for induction in all recipients, who then took tacrolimus and steroids for two to four years. Study-level results: Declines in HvG clones occurring early post-transplant were associated with peak circulating GvH clone levels. Recipient bone marrow held GvH clones, some seen earlier in ileum or blood. Allograft clonal ratios (graft-versus-host to host-versus-graft) were high in patients who had graft-donor T cell macrochimerism.

As regards this clone: Antigen specificity is unknown.

This CDR3 has 16 residues. Trimming took 1 base from V and 6 from J, leaving 16 bases between them. Germline-derived CDR1 and CDR2 are LNHDA and SQIVND (reference sequence). Profiled with immunoSEQ multiplex PCR; TCRdb holds only in-frame clones, not every one. The sample has more than 50,000 clones, about 90% seen once. The V gene is TRBV19, the J gene TRBJ1-5; D gene unclear. The clonotype was recovered from a human patient who received an intestinal transplant, so some T cells may come from the graft donor. The material was PBMCs, obtained about 93 weeks after intestinal transplant. CDR3 region: CASSIGAGRAIQPQHF. CDR3 nucleotide sequence: TGTGCCAGTAGTATAGGGGCCGGGAGGGCAATTCAGCCCCAGCATTTT.